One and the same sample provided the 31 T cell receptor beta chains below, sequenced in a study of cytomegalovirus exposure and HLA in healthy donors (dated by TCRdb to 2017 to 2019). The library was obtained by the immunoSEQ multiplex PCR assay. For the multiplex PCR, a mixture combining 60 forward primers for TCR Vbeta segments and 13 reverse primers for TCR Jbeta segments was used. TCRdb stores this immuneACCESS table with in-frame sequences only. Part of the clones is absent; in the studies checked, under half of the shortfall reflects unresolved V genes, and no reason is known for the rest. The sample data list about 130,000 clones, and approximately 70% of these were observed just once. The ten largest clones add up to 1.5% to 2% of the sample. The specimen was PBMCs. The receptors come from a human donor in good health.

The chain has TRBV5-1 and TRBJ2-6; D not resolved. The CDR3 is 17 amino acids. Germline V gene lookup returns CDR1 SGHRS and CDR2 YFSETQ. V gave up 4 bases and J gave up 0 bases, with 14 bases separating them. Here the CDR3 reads CASSRWAAGSGANVLTF. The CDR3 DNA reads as TGCGCCAGCAGCCGATGGGCTGCAGGCTCTGGGGCCAACGTCCTGACTTTC.

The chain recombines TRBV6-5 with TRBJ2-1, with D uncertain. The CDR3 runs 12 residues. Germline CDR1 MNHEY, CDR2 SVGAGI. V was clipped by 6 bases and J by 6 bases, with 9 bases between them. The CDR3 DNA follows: TGTGCCAGCAGAACTCCGATCAATGAGCAGTTCTTC. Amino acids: CASRTPINEQFF.

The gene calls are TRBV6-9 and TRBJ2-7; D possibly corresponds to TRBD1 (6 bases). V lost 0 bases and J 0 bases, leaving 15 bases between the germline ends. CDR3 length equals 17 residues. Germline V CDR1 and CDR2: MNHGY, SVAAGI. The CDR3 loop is CASSYSSAGASSYEQYF. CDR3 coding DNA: TGTGCCAGCAGTTATTCTTCGGCAGGGGCCAGCTCCTACGAGCAGTACTTC.

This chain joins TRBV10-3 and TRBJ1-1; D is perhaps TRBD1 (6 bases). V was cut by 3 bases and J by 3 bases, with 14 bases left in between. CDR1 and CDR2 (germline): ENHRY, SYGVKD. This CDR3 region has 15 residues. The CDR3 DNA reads TGTGCCATCAGTGATCGGCCAGGGGCCGACACTGAAGCTTTCTTT. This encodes CAISDRPGADTEAFF.

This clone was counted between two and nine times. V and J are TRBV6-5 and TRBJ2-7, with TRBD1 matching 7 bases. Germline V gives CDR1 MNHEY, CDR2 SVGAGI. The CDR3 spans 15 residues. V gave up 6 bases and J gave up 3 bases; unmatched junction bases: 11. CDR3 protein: CASRPRRDSNYEQYF. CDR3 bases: TGTGCCAGCAGACCTAGACGGGACAGCAACTACGAGCAGTACTTC.

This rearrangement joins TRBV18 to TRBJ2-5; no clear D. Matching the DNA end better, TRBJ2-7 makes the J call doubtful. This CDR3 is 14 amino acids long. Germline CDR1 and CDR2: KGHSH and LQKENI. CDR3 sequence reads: CASSPSRSPREQYF. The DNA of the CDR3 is TGTGCCAGCTCACCATCTAGGAGCCCTCGCGAGCAGTACTTC.

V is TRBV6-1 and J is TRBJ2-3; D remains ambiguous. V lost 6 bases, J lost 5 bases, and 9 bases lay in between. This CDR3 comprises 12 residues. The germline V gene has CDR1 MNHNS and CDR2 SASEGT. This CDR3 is CASSSRGDTQYF. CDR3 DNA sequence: TGTGCCAGCAGCTCCCGAGGAGATACGCAGTATTTT.

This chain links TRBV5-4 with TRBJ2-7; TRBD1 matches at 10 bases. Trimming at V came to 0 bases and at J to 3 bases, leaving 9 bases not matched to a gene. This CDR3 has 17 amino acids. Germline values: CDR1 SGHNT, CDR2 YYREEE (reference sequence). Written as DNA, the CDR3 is TGTGCCAGCAGCTTGGGTGGGACAGGGGATGTGCGCTACGAGCAGTACTTC. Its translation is CASSLGGTGDVRYEQYF.

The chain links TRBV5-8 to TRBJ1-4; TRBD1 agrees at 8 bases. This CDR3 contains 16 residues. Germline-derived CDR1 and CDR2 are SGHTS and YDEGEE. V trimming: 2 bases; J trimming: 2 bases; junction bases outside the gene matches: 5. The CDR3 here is CASSLAQGATNEKLFF. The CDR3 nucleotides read TGTGCCAGCAGCTTAGCCCAGGGGGCGACTAATGAAAAACTGTTTTTT.

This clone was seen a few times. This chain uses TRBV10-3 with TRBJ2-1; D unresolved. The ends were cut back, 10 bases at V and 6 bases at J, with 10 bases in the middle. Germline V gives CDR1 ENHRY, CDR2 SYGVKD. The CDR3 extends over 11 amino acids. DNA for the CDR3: TGTGCCACCCAGGCCCTCAATGAGCAGTTCTTC. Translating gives CATQALNEQFF.

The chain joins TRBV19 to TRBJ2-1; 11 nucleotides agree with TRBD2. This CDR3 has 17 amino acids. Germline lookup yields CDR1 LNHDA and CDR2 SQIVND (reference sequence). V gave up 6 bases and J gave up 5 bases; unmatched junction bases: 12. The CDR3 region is CASSRPTSGSIHNEQFF. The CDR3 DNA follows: TGTGCCAGTAGCCGACCTACTAGCGGGAGTATCCACAATGAGCAGTTCTTC. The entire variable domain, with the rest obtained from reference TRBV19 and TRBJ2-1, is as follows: DGGITQSPKYLFRKEGQNVTLSCEQNLNHDAMYWYRQDPGQGLRLIYYSQIVNDFQKGDIAEGYSVSREKKESFPLTVTSAQKNPTAFYLCASSRPTSGSIHNEQFFGPGTRLTVL.

The DNA of the CDR3 is TGTGCCAGCAGCTTCCAGATATCGAATTCACCCCTCCACTTT. Its protein is CASSFQISNSPLHF. This chain connects TRBV13 to TRBJ1-6; D not resolved. Germline CDR1 and CDR2: PRHDT and FYEKMQ (reference sequence). CDR3 length: 14 amino acids. With 3 bases removed from V and 7 bases from J, the gap between germline ends came to 10 bases.

For the CDR3, the DNA is TGCAGCGTTGGGGAGCCGCCTCGGGGGACGCAGTATTTT. Its protein is CSVGEPPRGTQYF. The V gene is TRBV29-1, the J gene TRBJ2-3; maybe TRBD2 (6 bases). CDR1 is SQVTM, CDR2 ANQGSEA, per germline. The V end was cut by 4 bases, the J end by 9 bases, with 17 bases between. The CDR3 has 13 residues.

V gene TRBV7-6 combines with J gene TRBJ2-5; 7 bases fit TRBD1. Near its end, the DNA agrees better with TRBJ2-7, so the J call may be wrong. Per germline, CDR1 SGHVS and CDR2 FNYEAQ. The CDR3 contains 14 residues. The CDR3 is CASSYGDRGGEQYF. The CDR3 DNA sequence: TGTGCCAGCAGCTACGGGGACAGAGGAGGCGAGCAGTACTTC.

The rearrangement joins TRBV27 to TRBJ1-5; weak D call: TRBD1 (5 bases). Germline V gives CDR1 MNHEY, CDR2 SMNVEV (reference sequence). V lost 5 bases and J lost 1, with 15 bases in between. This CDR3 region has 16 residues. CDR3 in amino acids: CASSPRQGSSNQPQHF. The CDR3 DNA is TGTGCCAGCAGTCCAAGGCAGGGTTCCAGCAATCAGCCCCAGCATTTT.

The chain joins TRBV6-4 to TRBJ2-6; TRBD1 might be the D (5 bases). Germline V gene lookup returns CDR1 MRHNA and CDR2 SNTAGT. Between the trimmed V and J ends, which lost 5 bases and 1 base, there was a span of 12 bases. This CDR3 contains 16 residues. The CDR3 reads CASSTRAESGANVLTF. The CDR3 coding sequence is TGTGCCAGCAGTACCAGGGCAGAATCTGGGGCCAACGTCCTGACTTTC.

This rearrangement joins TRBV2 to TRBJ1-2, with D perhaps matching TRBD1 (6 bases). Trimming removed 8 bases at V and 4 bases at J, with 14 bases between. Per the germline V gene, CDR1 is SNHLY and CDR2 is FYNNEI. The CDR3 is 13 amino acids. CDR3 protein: CASSLGRGYGYTF. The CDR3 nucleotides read TGTGCCAGCTCCTTGGGCAGGGGCTATGGCTACACCTTC.

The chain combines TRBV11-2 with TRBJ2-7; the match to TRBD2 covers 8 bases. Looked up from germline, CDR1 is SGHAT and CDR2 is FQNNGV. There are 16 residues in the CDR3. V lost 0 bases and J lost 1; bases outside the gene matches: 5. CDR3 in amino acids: CASSLDWAGGSYEQYF. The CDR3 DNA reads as TGTGCCAGCAGCTTAGATTGGGCGGGAGGTTCCTACGAGCAGTACTTC.

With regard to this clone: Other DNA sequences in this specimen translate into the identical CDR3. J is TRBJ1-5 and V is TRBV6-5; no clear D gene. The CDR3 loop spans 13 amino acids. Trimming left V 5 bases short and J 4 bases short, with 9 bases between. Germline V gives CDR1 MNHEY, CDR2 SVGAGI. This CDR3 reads CASSPQINQPQHF. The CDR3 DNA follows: TGTGCCAGCAGTCCGCAGATAAATCAGCCCCAGCATTTT.

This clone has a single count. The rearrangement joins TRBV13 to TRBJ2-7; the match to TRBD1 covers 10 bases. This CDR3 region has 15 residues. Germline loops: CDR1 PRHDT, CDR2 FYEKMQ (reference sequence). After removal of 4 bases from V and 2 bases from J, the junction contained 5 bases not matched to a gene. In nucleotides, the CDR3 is TGTGCCAGCAGCTCCGACAGGGGGCGACCCTACGAGCAGTACTTC. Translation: CASSSDRGRPYEQYF.

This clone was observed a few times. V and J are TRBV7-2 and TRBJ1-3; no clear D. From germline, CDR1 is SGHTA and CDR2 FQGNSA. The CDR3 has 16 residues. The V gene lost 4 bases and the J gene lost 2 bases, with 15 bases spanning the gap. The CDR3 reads CASSSYPARTGNTIYF. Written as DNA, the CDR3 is TGTGCCAGCAGCTCATATCCTGCGAGAACTGGAAACACCATATATTTT.

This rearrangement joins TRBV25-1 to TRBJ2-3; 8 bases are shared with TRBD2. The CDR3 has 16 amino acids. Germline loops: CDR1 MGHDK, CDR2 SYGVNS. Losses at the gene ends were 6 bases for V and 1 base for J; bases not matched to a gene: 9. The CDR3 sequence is CASSGPGGDGTDTQYF. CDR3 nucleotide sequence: TGTGCCAGCAGCGGGCCGGGAGGGGACGGCACAGATACGCAGTATTTT.

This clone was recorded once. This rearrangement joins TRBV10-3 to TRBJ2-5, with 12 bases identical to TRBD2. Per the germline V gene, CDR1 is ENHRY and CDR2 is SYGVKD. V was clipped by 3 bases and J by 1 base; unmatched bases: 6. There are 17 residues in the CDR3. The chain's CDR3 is CAISDLAGGRGQETQYF. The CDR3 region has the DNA TGTGCCATCAGTGACCTAGCGGGAGGGAGAGGCCAAGAGACCCAGTACTTC.

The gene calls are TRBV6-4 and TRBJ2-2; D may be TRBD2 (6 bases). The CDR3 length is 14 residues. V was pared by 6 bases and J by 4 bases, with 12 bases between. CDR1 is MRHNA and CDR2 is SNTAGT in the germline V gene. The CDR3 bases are TGTGCCAGCAGACGGGACTGGGGCACCGGGGAGCTGTTTTTT. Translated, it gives CASRRDWGTGELFF.

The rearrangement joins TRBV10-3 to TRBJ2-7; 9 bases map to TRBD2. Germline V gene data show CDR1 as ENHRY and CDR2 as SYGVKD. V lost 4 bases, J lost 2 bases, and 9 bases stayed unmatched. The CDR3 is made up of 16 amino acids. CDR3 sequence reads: CAISGGTSGSAYEQYF. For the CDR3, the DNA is TGTGCCATCAGTGGGGGAACTAGCGGGTCAGCCTACGAGCAGTACTTC.

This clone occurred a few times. The CDR3: CAISGQGGTYEQYF. The CDR3, as DNA: TGTGCCATCAGTGGCCAGGGAGGTACCTACGAGCAGTACTTC. The J gene is TRBJ2-7, the V gene TRBV10-3, with TRBD2 as a possible D gene (6 bases). Germline V gene sequence: CDR1 ENHRY, CDR2 SYGVKD. The CDR3 extends over 14 amino acids. V gave up 4 bases and J gave up 2 bases, with 12 bases separating them.

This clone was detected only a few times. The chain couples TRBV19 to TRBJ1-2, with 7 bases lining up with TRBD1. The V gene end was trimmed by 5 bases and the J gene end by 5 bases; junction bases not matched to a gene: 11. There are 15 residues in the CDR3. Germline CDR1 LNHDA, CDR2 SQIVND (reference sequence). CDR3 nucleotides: TGTGCCAGTAGTGCGCACAGGGGAGAGGTGTATGGCTACACCTTC. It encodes CASSAHRGEVYGYTF.

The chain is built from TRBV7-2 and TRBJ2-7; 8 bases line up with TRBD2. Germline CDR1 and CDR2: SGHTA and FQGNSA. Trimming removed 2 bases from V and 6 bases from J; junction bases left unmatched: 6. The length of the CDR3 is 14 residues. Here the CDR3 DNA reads TGTGCCAGCAGCTTAATTTTGGCGGGGGGCGAGCAGTACTTC. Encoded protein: CASSLILAGGEQYF. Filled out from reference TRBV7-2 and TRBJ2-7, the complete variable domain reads GAGVSQSPSNKVTEKGKDVELRCDPISGHTALYWYRQSLGQGLEFLIYFQGNSAPDKSGLPSDRFSAERTGGSVSTLTIQRTQQEDSAVYLCASSLILAGGEQYFGPGTRLTVT.

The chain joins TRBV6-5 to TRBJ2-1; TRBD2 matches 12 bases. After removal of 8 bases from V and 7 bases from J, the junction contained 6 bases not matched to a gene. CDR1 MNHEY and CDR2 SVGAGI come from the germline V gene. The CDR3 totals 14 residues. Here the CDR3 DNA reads TGTGCCAGCGGAACTAGCGGGAGGTTTAATGAGCAGTTCTTC. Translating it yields CASGTSGRFNEQFF.

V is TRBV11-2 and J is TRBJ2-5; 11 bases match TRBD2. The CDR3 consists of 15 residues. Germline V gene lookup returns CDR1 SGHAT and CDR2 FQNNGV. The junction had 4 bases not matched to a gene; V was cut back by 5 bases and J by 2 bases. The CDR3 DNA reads TGTGCCAGCAGCCTGGGACTAGCGGCTCAAGAGACCCAGTACTTC. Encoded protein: CASSLGLAAQETQYF.

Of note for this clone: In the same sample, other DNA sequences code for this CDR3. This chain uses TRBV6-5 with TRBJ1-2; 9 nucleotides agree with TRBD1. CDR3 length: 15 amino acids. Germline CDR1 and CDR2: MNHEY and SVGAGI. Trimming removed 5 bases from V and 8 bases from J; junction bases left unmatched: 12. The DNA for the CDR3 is TGTGCCAGCAGTAACCGACCACAGGGGGCTGGAGGCTACACCTTC. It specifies CASSNRPQGAGGYTF.